This T cell receptor (beta chain) was sequenced in a study of T-cell reconstitution after alpha-beta-depleted transplantation in children. Looked up from germline, CDR1 is MGHRA and CDR2 is YSYEKL. V was shortened by 2 bases and J by 3 bases, with 14 bases between the two germline ends. This CDR3 is built from 16 residues. Unique molecular identifiers were used in preparing the TCRbeta library. Each CDR3 protein gets one entry after TCRdb re-called the PCR reads with MiXCR. The table records about 440,000 distinct CDR3 sequences, approximately 41% of them present only once. Findings of the study overall: Once a year had passed after transplant, T-cell counts and diversity came mostly from newly produced T cells.

A remark on this clonotype: Its antigen remains unknown.

The sequence was collected from a girl aged 2 to 9 with aplastic anemia, due to receive a stem cell transplant. The source material was PBMCs, sampled before TCRalphabeta/CD19-depleted stem cell transplant. The genes are TRBV4-1 and TRBJ2-1; possible D gene TRBD1, 5 bases. CDR3 in DNA: TGCGCCAGCAGCCAATCTGAGACAGCCTACTACAATGAGCAGTTCTTC. It yields the protein CASSQSETAYYNEQFF.